This is a list of T cell receptor beta chains from one sample in a study of shared clonotypes between healthy human individuals. The method was immunoSEQ multiplex PCR; TCRdb's version includes in-frame clones alone and lacks a portion of them. Of roughly 530,000 clones listed, less than 96% were seen once; the top ten hold roughly 0.06%. The sample comprised naive CD4+ T cells sorted from blood. Receptor source: a young woman in good health. Both conserved end residues are part of each CDR3. A D gene is named only where the DNA matches it firmly. Clone size is not always given. Where it is, it says once, few, many or a class for expanded clones.

-,once,TRBV6-5,TRBJ1-1,CASHREGNAFF,TGTGCCAGTCACAGGGAAGGGAACGCTTTCTTT
TRBD2,-,TRBV19,TRBJ2-7,CASSISRTGLAGGPDEQYF,TGTGCCAGTAGTATATCCCGAACGGGACTAGCGGGAGGGCCGGACGAGCAGTACTTC
TRBD2,once,TRBV7-9,TRBJ2-7,CASSGPGLAGVGGFYEQYF,TGTGCCAGCAGCGGACCGGGACTAGCGGGTGTTGGGGGGTTCTACGAGCAGTACTTC
-,-,TRBV11-2,TRBJ1-1,CASSFRPREAFF,TGTGCCAGCAGCTTCCGACCGAGGGAAGCTTTCTTT
-,-,TRBV5-1,TRBJ2-2,CASSLGQGGPNTGELFF,TGCGCCAGCAGCTTAGGACAGGGAGGGCCGAACACCGGGGAGCTGTTTTTT
TRBD2,-,TRBV11-2,TRBJ2-7,CASSLGLAAAYEQYF,TGTGCCAGCAGCTTAGGGCTAGCGGCCGCCTACGAGCAGTACTTC
-,-,TRBV9,TRBJ2-7,CASSSHWRSYEQYF,TGTGCCAGCAGCTCTCACTGGCGTTCCTACGAGCAGTACTTC
TRBD2,-,TRBV18,TRBJ2-7,CASSKPATSIYEQYF,TGTGCCAGCTCGAAACCGGCGACTAGCATCTACGAGCAGTACTTC
-,once,TRBV5-1,TRBJ2-2,CASSLLDTPNTGELFF,TGCGCCAGCAGCTTGCTAGACACCCCGAACACCGGGGAGCTGTTTTTT
-,-,TRBV29-1,TRBJ2-1,CSVVFRNEQFF,TGCAGCGTTGTTTTTAGGAATGAGCAGTTCTTC
-,-,TRBV5-1,TRBJ1-1,CASSIGQLTEAFF,TGCGCCAGCAGCATAGGACAGCTCACTGAAGCTTTCTTT
TRBD2,few,TRBV11-2,TRBJ2-7,CASSFGLGEKYEQYF,TGTGCCAGCAGCTTTGGACTAGGGGAAAAATACGAGCAGTACTTC
TRBD2,-,TRBV4-2,TRBJ2-3,CASSRLAGGEDTQYF,TGTGCCAGCAGCAGACTAGCGGGAGGTGAAGATACGCAGTATTTT
-,few,TRBV30,TRBJ1-5,CAWGSNQPQHF,TGTGCCTGGGGTAGCAATCAGCCCCAGCATTTT
-,-,TRBV2,TRBJ2-7,CASSEAGALSYEQYF,TGTGCCAGCAGTGAAGCAGGGGCCCTCTCCTACGAGCAGTACTTC
TRBD1,-,TRBV6-4,TRBJ2-7,CASCRTGDSLFDEQYF,TGTGCCAGCTGCCGGACAGGGGATAGTTTGTTTGACGAGCAGTACTTC
-,-,TRBV25-1,TRBJ1-1,CASSEPGGKTYTEAFF,TGTGCCAGCAGTGAGCCGGGGGGCAAAACGTACACTGAAGCTTTCTTT
-,-,TRBV6-5,TRBJ2-7,CASSYGLRAGNYEQYF,TGTGCCAGCAGTTACGGACTTAGGGCAGGGAACTACGAGCAGTACTTC
-,-,TRBV18,TRBJ2-7,CASSPRTSSREQYF,TGTGCCAGCTCACCGCGGACCTCATCCCGCGAGCAGTACTTC
-,-,TRBV29-1,TRBJ1-1,CSAGTYGTEAFF,TGCAGCGCAGGGACCTACGGAACTGAAGCTTTCTTT
-,-,TRBV18,TRBJ2-3,CASSPLGGVEDTQYF,TGTGCCAGCTCACCGTTGGGGGGAGTAGAAGATACGCAGTATTTT
-,-,TRBV18,TRBJ2-5,CASSPGAGRLETQYF,TGTGCCAGCTCACCTGGGGCGGGGCGTTTGGAGACCCAGTACTTC
-,-,TRBV19,TRBJ1-6,CATNTQGLNSPLHF,TGTGCCACTAATACCCAGGGGCTAAATTCACCCCTCCACTTT
-,-,TRBV10-2,TRBJ2-1,CASSNSYNEQFF,TGCGCCAGCAGTAACTCCTACAATGAGCAGTTCTTC
TRBD2,-,TRBV4-1,TRBJ2-7,CASSHFPSGLLYEQYF,TGCGCCAGCAGCCACTTTCCTAGCGGCCTCCTCTACGAGCAGTACTTC
TRBD2,-,TRBV4-1,TRBJ2-1,CASSHGLAGVIFHEQFF,TGCGCCAGCAGCCACGGACTAGCGGGAGTAATCTTCCATGAGCAGTTCTTC
TRBD2,-,TRBV6-6,TRBJ2-7,CASSYRTSGRGEQYF,TGTGCCAGCAGTTACCGGACTAGCGGGAGAGGCGAGCAGTACTTC
-,-,TRBV29-1,TRBJ2-5,CSVEPPGLKEQYF,TGCAGCGTTGAACCCCCGGGTCTGAAGGAGCAGTACTTC
-,-,TRBV27,TRBJ2-7,CASSLRTPLYEQYF,TGTGCCAGCAGTTTGAGGACCCCCCTCTACGAGCAGTACTTC
TRBD1,-,TRBV5-4,TRBJ2-5,CASSLPGQLKETQYF,TGTGCCAGCAGCTTGCCGGGACAGCTAAAAGAGACCCAGTACTTC
TRBD2,-,TRBV28,TRBJ2-1,CASSFQTSGSDEQFF,TGTGCCAGCAGTTTTCAGACTAGCGGGAGCGATGAGCAGTTCTTC
-,-,TRBV7-9,TRBJ1-1,CASSLYSNQNTEAFF,TGTGCCAGCAGCCTATACAGTAACCAGAACACTGAAGCTTTCTTT
-,-,TRBV2,TRBJ2-7,CASSDYPYEQYF,TGTGCCAGCAGTGACTACCCCTACGAGCAGTACTTC
TRBD1,-,TRBV28,TRBJ2-7,CASSRGLDEQYF,TGTGCCAGCAGTAGGGGGCTGGACGAGCAGTACTTC
-,-,TRBV6-6,TRBJ1-2,CASRLSGVEYGYTF,TGTGCCAGCAGATTATCAGGGGTGGAGTATGGCTACACCTTC
-,-,TRBV6-4,TRBJ2-7,CASSAQGSGEQYF,TGTGCCAGCAGTGCACAGGGTTCAGGCGAGCAGTACTTC
-,-,TRBV4-1,TRBJ1-2,CASSQDGLRDYGYTF,TGCGCCAGCAGCCAAGATGGCCTTAGGGACTATGGCTACACCTTC
-,-,TRBV29-1,TRBJ1-4,CSVFRDLNEKLFF,TGCAGCGTTTTCCGGGATCTTAATGAAAAACTGTTTTTT
TRBD1,-,TRBV2,TRBJ1-5,CASRPDRALSQPQHF,TGTGCCAGCAGACCCGACAGGGCCCTTAGCCAGCCCCAGCATTTT
-,-,TRBV7-9,TRBJ2-7,CASSDGRRTPNEQYF,TGTGCCAGCAGCGACGGGCGGCGAACCCCTAACGAGCAGTACTTC
-,-,TRBV5-1,TRBJ1-1,CASSLVMNMNTEAFF,TGCGCCAGCAGCTTGGTAATGAACATGAACACTGAAGCTTTCTTT
-,-,TRBV5-4,TRBJ2-3,CASSFNEGTDTQYF,TGTGCCAGCAGCTTTAACGAAGGCACAGATACGCAGTATTTT